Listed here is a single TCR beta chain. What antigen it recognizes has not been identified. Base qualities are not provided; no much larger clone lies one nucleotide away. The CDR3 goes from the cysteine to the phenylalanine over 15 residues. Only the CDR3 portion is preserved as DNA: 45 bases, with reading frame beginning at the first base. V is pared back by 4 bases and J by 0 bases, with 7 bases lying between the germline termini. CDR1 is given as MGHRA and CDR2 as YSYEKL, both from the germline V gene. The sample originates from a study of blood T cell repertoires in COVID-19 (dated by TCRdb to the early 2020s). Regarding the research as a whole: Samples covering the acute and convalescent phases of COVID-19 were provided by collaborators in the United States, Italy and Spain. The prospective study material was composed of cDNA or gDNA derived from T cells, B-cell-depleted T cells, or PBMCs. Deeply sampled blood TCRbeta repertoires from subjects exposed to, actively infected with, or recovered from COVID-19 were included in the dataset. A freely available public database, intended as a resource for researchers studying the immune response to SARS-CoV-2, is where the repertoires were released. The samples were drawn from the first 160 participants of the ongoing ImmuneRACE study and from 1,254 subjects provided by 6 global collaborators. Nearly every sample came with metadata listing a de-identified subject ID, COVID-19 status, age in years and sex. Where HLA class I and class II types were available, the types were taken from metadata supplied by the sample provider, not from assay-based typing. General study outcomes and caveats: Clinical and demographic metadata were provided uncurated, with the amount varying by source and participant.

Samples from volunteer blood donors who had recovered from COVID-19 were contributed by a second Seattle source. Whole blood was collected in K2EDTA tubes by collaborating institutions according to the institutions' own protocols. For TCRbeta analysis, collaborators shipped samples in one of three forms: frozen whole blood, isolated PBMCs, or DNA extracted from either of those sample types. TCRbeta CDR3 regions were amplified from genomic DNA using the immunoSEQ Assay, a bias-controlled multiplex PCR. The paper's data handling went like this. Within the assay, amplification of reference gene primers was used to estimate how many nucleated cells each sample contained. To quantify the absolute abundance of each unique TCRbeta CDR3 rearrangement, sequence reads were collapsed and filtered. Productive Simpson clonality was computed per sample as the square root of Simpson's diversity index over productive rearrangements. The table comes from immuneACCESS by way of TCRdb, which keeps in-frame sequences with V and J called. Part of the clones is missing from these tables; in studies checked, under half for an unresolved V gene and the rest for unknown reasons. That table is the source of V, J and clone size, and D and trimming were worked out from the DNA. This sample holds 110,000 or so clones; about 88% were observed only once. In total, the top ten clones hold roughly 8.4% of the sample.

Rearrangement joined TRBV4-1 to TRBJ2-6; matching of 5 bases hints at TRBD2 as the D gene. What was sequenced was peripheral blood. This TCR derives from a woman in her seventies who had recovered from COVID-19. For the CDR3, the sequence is CASSPGISGANVLTF. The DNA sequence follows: TGCGCCAGCAGCCCCGGGATCTCTGGGGCCAACGTCCTGACTTTC.